This entry concerns a single T cell receptor beta chain. Its matching antigen is unknown. Its ends do not fully match the called genes, so a read error is possible. Germline V lookup: CDR1 SGDLS, CDR2 YYNGEE. CDR3 length: 12 residues. This sample is drawn from a study of post-analysis software for immune sequencing data. Presence of unique molecular identifiers characterized the TCR beta cDNA libraries. T cells numbering roughly 1 to 10 million yielded roughly 0.5 million cDNA molecules. TCRdb fed the PCR reads into MiXCR, producing one record per CDR3 protein. The sample contains about 570,000 distinct CDR3 sequences, around a third of which appear only once. General study points: Diversity measured as normalized Chao1 was significantly lower in multiple sclerosis patients than in controls. Samples made in the same batch grouped tightly together by F measure. The study found TRBV5-6, TRBV5-1 and TRBV20-1 among five TRBV segments more frequent in patients than controls.

The chain uses TRBV9 and TRBJ2-4; unclear D gene. The end of the DNA is better explained by TRBJ2-7, so the J call may be wrong. The receptor was derived from a girl between 2 and 17 years old with multiple sclerosis. The sample comprised blood. This CDR3 reads CVSSVSDYEQYF. The CDR3 region has the DNA TGTGTCAGCAGCGTCAGTGACTACGAGCAGTACTTC.